This TCR beta chain was profiled in a study of identical twins. A few counts support this clonotype. Germline CDR1 SGHRS, CDR2 YFSETQ. The CDR3 spans 13 residues. V lost 4 bases and J lost 7, with 12 bases in between. TCRdb reanalysed the 5' RACE reads using MiXCR and keeps one entry per CDR3 protein. The sample lists some 250,000 distinct CDR3 sequences; 5.5% to 7.5% were seen once. The data also belong to a second study, concerning T cells expressing NK-cell markers.

The rearrangement links TRBV5-1 to TRBJ2-1; no definite D call. This receptor was identified in a woman younger than 30 in good health. The sequenced sample consisted of CD8+ T cells sorted from blood. CDR3 sequence: CASSGDSKNEQFF. Written as DNA, the CDR3 is TGCGCCAGCAGCGGCGACTCAAAGAATGAGCAGTTCTTC.